This T cell receptor beta chain originates from a study of technical replicates of blood from a handful of donors. V was pared by 5 bases and J by 8 bases, with 8 bases of the junction left unmatched. The CDR3 totals 13 residues. Germline CDR1 MNHEY, CDR2 SVGAGI. Sequenced by immunoSEQ multiplex PCR; TCRdb stores in-frame clones only, minus some. The repertoire includes approximately 85,000 clones, about 94% of them detected once, and over 0.2% sits in the top ten. The receptor was isolated from a human donor in good health. The sequenced material came from T cells isolated from PBMCs. V is TRBV6-5 and J is TRBJ1-2; 7 nucleotides agree with TRBD1. The CDR3 region has the DNA TGTGCCAGCAGTCCCGACAGGGTGGGAGGCTACACCTTC. It translates to CASSPDRVGGYTF.